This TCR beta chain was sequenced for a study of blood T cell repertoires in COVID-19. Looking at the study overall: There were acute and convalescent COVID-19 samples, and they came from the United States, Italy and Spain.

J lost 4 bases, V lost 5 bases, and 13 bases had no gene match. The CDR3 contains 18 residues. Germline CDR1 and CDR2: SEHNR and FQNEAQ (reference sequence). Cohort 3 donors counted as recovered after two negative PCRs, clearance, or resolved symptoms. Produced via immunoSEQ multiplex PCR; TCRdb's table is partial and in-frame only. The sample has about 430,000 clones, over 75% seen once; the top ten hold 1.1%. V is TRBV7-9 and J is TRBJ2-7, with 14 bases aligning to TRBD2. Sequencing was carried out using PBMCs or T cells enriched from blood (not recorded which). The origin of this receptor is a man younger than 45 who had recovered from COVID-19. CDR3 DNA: TGTGCCAGCAGCCTACACCGGGGGACTAGCGGGAGTTTGTACGAGCAGTACTTC. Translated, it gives CASSLHRGTSGSLYEQYF.